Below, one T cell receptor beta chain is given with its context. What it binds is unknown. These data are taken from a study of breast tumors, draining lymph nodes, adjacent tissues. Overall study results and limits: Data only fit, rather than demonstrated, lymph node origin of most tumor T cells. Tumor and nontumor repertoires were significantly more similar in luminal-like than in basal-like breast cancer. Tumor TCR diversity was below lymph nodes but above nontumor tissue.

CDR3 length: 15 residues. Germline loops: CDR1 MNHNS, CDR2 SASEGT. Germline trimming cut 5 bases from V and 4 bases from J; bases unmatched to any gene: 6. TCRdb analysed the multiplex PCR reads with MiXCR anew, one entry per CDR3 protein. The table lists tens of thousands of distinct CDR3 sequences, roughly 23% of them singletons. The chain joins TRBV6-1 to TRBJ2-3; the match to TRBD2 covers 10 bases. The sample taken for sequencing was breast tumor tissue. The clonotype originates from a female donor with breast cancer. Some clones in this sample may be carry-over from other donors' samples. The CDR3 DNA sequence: TGTGCCAGCAGTTCTAGCGGGAGAGTATCAGATACGCAGTATTTT. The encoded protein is CASSSSGRVSDTQYF.